This entry concerns a single T cell receptor (beta chain). The primer mix had 60 Vbeta and 13 Jbeta primers. The method was immunoSEQ multiplex PCR; TCRdb's version includes in-frame clones alone and lacks a portion of them. The sample has about 270,000 clones; around 66% are singletons. This sample is part of a study of cytomegalovirus exposure and HLA in healthy donors. The CDR3 has 12 amino acids. Germline CDR1 reads MGHRA; CDR2 reads YSYEKL. Trimming took 0 bases from V and 9 from J, leaving 6 bases between them. Sequencing used PBMCs. This receptor was identified in a female donor in good health and CMV-seronegative. The V call is TRBV4-1, the J call TRBJ1-5; the D is unclear. In DNA, the CDR3 is TGCGCCAGCAGCCAAGAAGCTGGGCCCCAGCATTTT. Translating gives CASSQEAGPQHF.